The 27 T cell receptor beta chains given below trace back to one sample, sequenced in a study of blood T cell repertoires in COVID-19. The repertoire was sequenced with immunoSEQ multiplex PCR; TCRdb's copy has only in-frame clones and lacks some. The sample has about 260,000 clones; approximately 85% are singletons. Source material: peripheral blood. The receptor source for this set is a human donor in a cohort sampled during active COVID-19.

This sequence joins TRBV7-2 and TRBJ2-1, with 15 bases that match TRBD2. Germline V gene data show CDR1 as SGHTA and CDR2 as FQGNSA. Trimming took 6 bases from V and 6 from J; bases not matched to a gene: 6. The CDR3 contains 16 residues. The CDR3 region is CASSSGLAGGSNEQFF. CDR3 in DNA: TGTGCCAGCAGTTCTGGACTAGCGGGAGGGTCCAATGAGCAGTTCTTC.

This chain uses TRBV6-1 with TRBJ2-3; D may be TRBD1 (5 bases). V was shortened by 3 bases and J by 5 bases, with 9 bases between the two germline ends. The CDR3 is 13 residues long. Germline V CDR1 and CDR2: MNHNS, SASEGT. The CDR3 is CASSDRAGDTQYF. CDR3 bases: TGTGCCAGCAGTGACAGGGCCGGAGATACGCAGTATTTT.

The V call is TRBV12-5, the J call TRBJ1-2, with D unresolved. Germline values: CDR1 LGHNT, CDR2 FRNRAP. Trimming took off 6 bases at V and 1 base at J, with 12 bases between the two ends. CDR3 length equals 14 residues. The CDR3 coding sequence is TGTGCTAGTGGAACGGGGAACCTTAACTATGGCTACACCTTC. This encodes CASGTGNLNYGYTF.

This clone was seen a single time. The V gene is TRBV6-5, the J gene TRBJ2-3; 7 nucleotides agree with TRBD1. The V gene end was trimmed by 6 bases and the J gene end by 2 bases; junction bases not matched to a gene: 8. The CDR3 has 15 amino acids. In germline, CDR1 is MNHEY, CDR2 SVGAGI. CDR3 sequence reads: CASSPQGPDTDTQYF. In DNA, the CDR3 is TGTGCCAGCAGCCCACAGGGGCCCGACACAGATACGCAGTATTTT.

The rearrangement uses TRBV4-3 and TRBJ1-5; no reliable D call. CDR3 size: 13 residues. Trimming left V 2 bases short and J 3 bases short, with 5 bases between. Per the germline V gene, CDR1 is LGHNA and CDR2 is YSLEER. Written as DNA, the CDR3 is TGCGCCAGCAGCCAACTCCCCAATCAGCCCCAGCATTTT. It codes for CASSQLPNQPQHF.

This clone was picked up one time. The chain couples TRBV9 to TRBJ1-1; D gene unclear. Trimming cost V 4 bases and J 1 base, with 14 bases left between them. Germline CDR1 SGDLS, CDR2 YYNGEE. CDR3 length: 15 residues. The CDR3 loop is CASSPLGVTNTEAFF. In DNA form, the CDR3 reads TGTGCCAGCAGCCCCCTCGGGGTGACGAACACTGAAGCTTTCTTT.

CDR3 residues: CASSRNGQGNEQYF. The CDR3 nucleotides read TGCGCCAGCAGCCGGAATGGACAGGGGAACGAGCAGTACTTC. The chain carries TRBV4-3 and TRBJ2-7; 9 bases are a match to TRBD1. The CDR3 has 14 residues. Germline trimming cut 4 bases from V and 5 bases from J; bases unmatched to any gene: 6. Germline lookup yields CDR1 LGHNA and CDR2 YSLEER.

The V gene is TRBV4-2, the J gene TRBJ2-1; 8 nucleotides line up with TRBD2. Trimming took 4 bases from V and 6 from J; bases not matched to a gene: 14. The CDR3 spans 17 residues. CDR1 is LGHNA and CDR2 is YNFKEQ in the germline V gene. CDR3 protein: CASSPADLKRGFNEQFF. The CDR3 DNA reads TGTGCCAGCAGCCCGGCGGACCTCAAGCGGGGGTTCAATGAGCAGTTCTTC.

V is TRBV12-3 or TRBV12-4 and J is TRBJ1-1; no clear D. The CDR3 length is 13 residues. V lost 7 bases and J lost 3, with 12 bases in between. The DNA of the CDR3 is TGTGCCAGCACGGGGTTGTGGCACACTGAAGCTTTCTTT. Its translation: CASTGLWHTEAFF.

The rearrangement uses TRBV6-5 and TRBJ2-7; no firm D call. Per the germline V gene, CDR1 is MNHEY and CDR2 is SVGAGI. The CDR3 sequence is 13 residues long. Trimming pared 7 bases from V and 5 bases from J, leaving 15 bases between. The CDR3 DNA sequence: TGTGCCAGCAATATCAACGGTCAGGACGAGCAGTACTTC. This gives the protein CASNINGQDEQYF.

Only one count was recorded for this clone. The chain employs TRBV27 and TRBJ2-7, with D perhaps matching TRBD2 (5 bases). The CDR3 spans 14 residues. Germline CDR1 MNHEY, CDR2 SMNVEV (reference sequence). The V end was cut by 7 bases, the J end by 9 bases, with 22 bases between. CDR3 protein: CASMPSGGSWGQYF. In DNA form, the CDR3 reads TGTGCCAGCATGCCATCAGGAGGTTCATGGGGGCAGTACTTC.

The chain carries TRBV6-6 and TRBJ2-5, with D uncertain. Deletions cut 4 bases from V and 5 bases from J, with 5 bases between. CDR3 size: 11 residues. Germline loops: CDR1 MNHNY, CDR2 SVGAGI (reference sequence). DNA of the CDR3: TGTGCCAGCAGTTCCCTGGAGACCCAGTACTTC. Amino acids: CASSSLETQYF.

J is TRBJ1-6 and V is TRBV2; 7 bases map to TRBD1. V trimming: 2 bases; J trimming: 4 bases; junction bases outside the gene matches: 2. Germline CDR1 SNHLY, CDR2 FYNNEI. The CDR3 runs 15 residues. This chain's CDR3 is CASSEWTGYNSPLHF. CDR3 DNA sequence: TGTGCCAGCAGTGAATGGACAGGTTATAATTCACCCCTCCACTTT. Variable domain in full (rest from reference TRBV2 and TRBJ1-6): EPEVTQTPSHQVTQMGQEVILRCVPISNHLYFYWYRQILGQKVEFLVSFYNNEISEKSEIFDDQFSVERPDGSNFTLKIRSTKLEDSAMYFCASSEWTGYNSPLHFGNGTRLTVT.

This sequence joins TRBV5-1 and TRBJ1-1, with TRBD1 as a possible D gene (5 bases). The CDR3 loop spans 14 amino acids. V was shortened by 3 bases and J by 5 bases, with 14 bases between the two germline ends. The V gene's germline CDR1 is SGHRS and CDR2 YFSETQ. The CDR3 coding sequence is TGCGCCAGCAGCTCGGGGGAGGTTGGGACTGAAGCTTTCTTT. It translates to CASSSGEVGTEAFF.

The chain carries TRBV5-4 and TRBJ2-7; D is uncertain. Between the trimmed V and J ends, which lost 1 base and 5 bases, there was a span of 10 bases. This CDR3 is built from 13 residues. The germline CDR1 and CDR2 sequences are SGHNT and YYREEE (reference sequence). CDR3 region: CASSLNFANEQYF. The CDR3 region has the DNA TGTGCCAGCAGCTTGAATTTTGCGAACGAGCAGTACTTC.

The CDR3 region is CASFSGVGEQYF. The CDR3 region has the DNA TGTGCCAGCTTTTCAGGGGTTGGTGAGCAGTACTTC. This rearrangement joins TRBV3-1 (or the pseudogene TRBV3-2) to TRBJ2-7, with D perhaps TRBD1 (6 bases). The CDR3 is 12 residues long. The germline V gene has CDR1 LGHDT and CDR2 YNNKEL (reference sequence). The ends were cut back, 8 bases at V and 7 bases at J, with 15 bases in the middle.

The CDR3 coding sequence is TGCGCCAGCAAGTCCCGGGACAGATCCTACGAGCAGTACTTC. Its translation is CASKSRDRSYEQYF. The V call is TRBV5-1, the J call TRBJ2-7; 7 bases line up with TRBD1. The CDR3 is 14 residues long. The trim removed 6 bases at V and 1 base at J, leaving 7 bases unmatched. Germline CDR1 reads SGHRS; CDR2 reads YFSETQ.

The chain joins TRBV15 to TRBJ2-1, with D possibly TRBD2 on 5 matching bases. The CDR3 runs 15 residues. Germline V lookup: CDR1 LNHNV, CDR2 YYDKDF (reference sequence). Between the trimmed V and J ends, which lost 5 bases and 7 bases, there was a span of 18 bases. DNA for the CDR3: TGTGCCACCAGCTCTCCCCGGGTGGGAGTAAATGAGCAGTTCTTC. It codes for CATSSPRVGVNEQFF.

The CDR3 DNA reads as TGTGCCAGCTCACCACGGGGTGGGACAGGGGGAACTGAAGCTTTCTTT. Translating gives CASSPRGGTGGTEAFF. The chain recombines TRBV18 with TRBJ1-1; 11 positions agree with TRBD1. This CDR3 is 16 amino acids long. Germline lookup yields CDR1 KGHSH and CDR2 LQKENI. V gave up 1 base and J gave up 5 bases; unmatched junction bases: 6.

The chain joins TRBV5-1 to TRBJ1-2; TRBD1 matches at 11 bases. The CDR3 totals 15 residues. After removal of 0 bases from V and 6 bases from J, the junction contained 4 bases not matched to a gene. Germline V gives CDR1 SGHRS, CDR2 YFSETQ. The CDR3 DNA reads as TGCGCCAGCAGCTTGGGGGACAGGGGGTTTGATGGCTACACCTTC. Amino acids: CASSLGDRGFDGYTF.

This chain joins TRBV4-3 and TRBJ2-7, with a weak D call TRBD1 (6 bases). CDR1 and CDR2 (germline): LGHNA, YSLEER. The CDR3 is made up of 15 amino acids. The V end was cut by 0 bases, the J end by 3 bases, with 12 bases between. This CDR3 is CASSQDAEGVYEQYF. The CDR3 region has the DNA TGCGCCAGCAGCCAAGATGCCGAGGGGGTCTACGAGCAGTACTTC.

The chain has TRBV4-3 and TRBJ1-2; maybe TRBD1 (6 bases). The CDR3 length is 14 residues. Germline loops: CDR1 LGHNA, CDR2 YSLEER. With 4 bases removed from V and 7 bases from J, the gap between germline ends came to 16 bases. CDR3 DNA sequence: TGCGCCAGCAGCCTAGAGACTGGGGGCCGTGGCTACACCTTC. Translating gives CASSLETGGRGYTF.

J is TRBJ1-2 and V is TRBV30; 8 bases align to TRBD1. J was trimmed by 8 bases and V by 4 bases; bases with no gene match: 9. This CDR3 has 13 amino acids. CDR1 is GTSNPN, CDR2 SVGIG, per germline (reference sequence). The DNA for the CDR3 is TGTGCCTGGAACACTGGGACAGGCGGGGGCTACACCTTC. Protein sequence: CAWNTGTGGGYTF.

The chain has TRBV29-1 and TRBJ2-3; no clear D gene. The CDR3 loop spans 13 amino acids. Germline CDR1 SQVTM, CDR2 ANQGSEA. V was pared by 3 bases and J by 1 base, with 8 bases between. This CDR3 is CSVDAGRTDTQYF. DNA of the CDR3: TGCAGCGTTGATGCAGGCCGCACAGATACGCAGTATTTT.

The CDR3 nucleotides read TGTGCCAGCAGCTTGGGACTAGCGGGAGTATACAATGAGCAGTTCTTC. Protein product: CASSLGLAGVYNEQFF. The chain couples TRBV5-6 to TRBJ2-1; TRBD2 agrees at 12 bases. Germline CDR1 and CDR2: SGHDT and YYEEEE. This CDR3 has 16 residues. Trimming took 0 bases from V and 4 from J; bases not matched to a gene: 2.

CDR3 bases: TGTGCCAGCAGTTTAGGGAGATACACTGAAGCTTTCTTT. Its translation: CASSLGRYTEAFF. This sequence joins TRBV28 and TRBJ1-1; D remains ambiguous. Germline CDR1 MDHEN, CDR2 SYDVKM. The CDR3 is 13 residues long. Deletions cut 2 bases from V and 3 bases from J, with 7 bases between.

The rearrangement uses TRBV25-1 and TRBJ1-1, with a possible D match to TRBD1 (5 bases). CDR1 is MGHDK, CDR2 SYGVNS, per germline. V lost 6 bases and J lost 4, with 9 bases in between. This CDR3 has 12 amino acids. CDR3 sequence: CASSWGGTEAFF. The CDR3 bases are TGTGCCAGCAGCTGGGGCGGCACTGAAGCTTTCTTT. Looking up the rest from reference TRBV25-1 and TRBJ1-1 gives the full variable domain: EADIYQTPRYLVIGTGKKITLECSQTMGHDKMYWYQQDPGMELHLIHYSYGVNSTEKGDLSSESTVSRIRTEHFPLTLESARPSHTSQYLCASSWGGTEAFFGQGTRLTVV.